Listed here is a single TCR beta chain. Its antigen is undetermined. TCRdb's table, derived via immunoSEQ multiplex PCR, lists solely in-frame clones and lacks some. This sample has roughly 44,000 clones, with over 80% found just once. The CDR3 is 16 residues long. Germline CDR1 is SGHNT and CDR2 is YYREEE (reference sequence). Trimming took 1 base from V and 2 from J; bases not matched to a gene: 8. This record belongs to a study of OX40 agonist ivuxolimab in advanced cancers. Study-level background: It was ivuxolimab, an agonistic anti-OX40 (CD134) antibody, that patients were treated with. Participants could have had prior anti-PD-1, anti-PD-L1 or anti-CTLA-4 therapy, and roughly 39% had some.

Study-wide results and limits: Averaged across samples, CD8+ T cells carried more expanded clones than CD4+ did. At 0.1 to 3.0 mg/kg and by week 6, CD4+ and CD8+ T cells in the blood had expanded clonally.

The material sequenced was CD4+ or CD8+ T cells sorted from blood, taken in a trial of the OX40 agonist ivuxolimab. The origin of this receptor is an adult with an advanced solid tumor such as melanoma, head and neck, liver or kidney cancer. V gene TRBV5-4 combines with J gene TRBJ2-7; TRBD2 aligns across 8 bases. CDR3: CASSLPGGKTPYEQYF. The CDR3 DNA is TGTGCCAGCAGCTTGCCGGGAGGGAAGACACCCTACGAGCAGTACTTC.